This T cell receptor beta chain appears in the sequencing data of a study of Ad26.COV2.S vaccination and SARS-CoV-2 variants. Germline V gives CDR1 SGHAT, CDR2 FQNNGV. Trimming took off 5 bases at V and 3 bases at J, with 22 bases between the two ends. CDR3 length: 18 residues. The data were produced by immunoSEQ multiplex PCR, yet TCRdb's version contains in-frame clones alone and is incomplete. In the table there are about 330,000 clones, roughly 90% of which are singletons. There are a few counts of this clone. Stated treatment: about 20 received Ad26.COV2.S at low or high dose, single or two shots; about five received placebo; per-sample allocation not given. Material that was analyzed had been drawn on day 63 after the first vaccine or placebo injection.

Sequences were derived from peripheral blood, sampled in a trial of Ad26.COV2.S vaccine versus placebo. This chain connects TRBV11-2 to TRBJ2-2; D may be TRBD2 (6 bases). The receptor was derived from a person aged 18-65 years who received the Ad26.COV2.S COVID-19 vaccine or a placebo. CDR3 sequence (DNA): TGTGCCAGCAGCCACCAGACGTCTAGCGCCTCCTACACCGGGGAGCTGTTTTTT. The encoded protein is CASSHQTSSASYTGELFF.